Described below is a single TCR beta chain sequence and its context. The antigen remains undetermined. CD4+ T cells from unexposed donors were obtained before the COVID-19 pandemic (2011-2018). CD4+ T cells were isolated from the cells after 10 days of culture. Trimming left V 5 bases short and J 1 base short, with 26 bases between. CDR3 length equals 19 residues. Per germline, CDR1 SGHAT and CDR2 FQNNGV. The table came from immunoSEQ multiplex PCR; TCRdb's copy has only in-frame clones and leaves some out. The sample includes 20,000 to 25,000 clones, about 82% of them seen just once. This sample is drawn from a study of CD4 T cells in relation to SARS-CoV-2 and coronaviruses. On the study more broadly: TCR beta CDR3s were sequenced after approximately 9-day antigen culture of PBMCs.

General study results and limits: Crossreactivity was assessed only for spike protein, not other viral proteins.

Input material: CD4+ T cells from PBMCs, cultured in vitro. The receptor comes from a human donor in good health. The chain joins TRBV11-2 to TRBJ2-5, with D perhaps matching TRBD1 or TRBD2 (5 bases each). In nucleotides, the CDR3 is TGTGCCAGCAGCACTCTCGGGGACGGACTCTGGCTATCCCAAGAGACCCAGTACTTC. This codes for CASSTLGDGLWLSQETQYF.